This T cell receptor beta chain was obtained from a study of cytomegalovirus exposure and HLA in healthy donors. This clone has only one observation. Its matching antigen is unknown. General study points: The study flagged fewer than 200 TCR beta chains as cytomegalovirus-associated.

TCRdb keeps only in-frame clones here, not all; method: immunoSEQ multiplex PCR. In the table there are over 110,000 clones, around 90% of which are singletons. Sequencing was performed on PBMCs. This sequence originates from a man aged 18 to 29 in good health and CMV-seropositive.

As DNA, the CDR3 is TGTGCCACCAACCGCGGGGGGGCCGGAGAGACCCAGTACTTC. Its protein product is CATNRGGAGETQYF. This rearrangement joins TRBV10-3 to TRBJ2-5; 9 positions agree with TRBD2. Germline loops: CDR1 ENHRY, CDR2 SYGVKD. V was clipped by 10 bases and J by 4 bases; unmatched bases: 10. This CDR3 has 14 amino acids.